This T cell receptor beta chain emerged from a study of T cell responses to AZD1222 COVID-19 vaccine. This CDR3 has 16 residues. Germline values: CDR1 SGHDN, CDR2 FVKESK. The junction had 6 bases not matched to a gene; V was cut back by 3 bases and J by 3 bases. This table comes from immunoSEQ multiplex PCR, and its TCRdb copy is limited to in-frame clones, with some not included. The repertoire has about 160,000 clones, about 91% of them found once; the top ten carry 3.5% to 4%. The sample here was peripheral blood, taken 28 days after the second AZD1222 dose. V and J are TRBV14 and TRBJ2-3; TRBD2 matches 10 bases. The receptor was isolated from an adult who received the AZD1222 COVID-19 vaccine. The CDR3 coding sequence is TGTGCCAGCAGCCAGGAACGGGGACTAGCGACAGATACGCAGTATTTT. This sequence encodes CASSQERGLATDTQYF.